This T cell receptor (beta chain) was recovered during a study of OX40 agonist ivuxolimab in advanced cancers. For context, the study as a whole: Ivuxolimab was an agonistic, fully human IgG2 monoclonal antibody directed against OX40 (CD134), a costimulatory receptor. Three dose-escalation patients achieved partial responses, one with hepatocellular carcinoma and two with cutaneous melanoma. The paper covers the monotherapy dose-escalation part of the phase I ivuxolimab trial, which included N of about 51 patients. Intravenous ivuxolimab was administered to patients every 2 weeks at six dose levels: 0.01, 0.1, 0.3, 1.5, 3 and 10 mg/kg. The purpose of peripheral TCRbeta sequencing was to test whether ivuxolimab changed TCR sequence diversity and led to clonal T-cell expansion. Prior anti-PD-1, anti-PD-L1 or anti-CTLA-4 therapy was permitted, and checkpoint inhibitors had been received by more than 35% of dose-escalation patients. In the dose-escalation cohort, around four fifths of patients were male, and the mean age was roughly 60 years, with a range of about 23 to 90. Among the approximately 50 dose-escalation patients, around 19 had hepatocellular carcinoma, 15 or so melanoma, 9 renal cell carcinoma and 9 head and neck cancer. Summary of the overall study and its limitations: After ivuxolimab, more expanded clones were found on average in CD8+ T cells than in CD4+ T cells. The antigen specificity of the clonally expanded peripheral T cells was not determined. At doses from 0.1 to 3.0 mg/kg, clonal expansion was seen in both CD4+ and CD8+ blood T cells between baseline and week 6. Low levels of normalized T-cell clonal expansion were also seen in some patients who did not respond. In the 0.1-3.0 mg/kg groups, partial responders were among the patients with the lowest normalized peripheral clonal expansion, particularly in CD8+ T cells.

Worth noting for this clone: It lacks a known antigen. Base qualities were left out, and no much larger clone turns up one base away.

Genomic DNA was isolated from the sorted cells so that the TCRbeta CDR3 region could be sequenced. The immunoSEQ Assay was used for sequencing of TCRbeta CDR3 regions. TCRdb stores this immuneACCESS table with in-frame sequences only. Part of the clones is absent; in the studies checked, under half of the shortfall reflects unresolved V genes, and no reason is known for the rest. This sample lists tens of thousands of clones; approximately 83% were detected once. The ten largest clonotypes hold about 35% of the sample. Patients with a history of autoimmune disease or receiving systemic immunosuppression were excluded from the trial. Peripheral blood for TCR sequencing was drawn from every dose cohort at baseline, at cycle 4 day 1 and at cycle 7 day 1. The samples were taken from a phase I, first-in-human, multicenter, open-label dose-escalation trial of ivuxolimab. The trial enrolled adults with locally advanced or metastatic head and neck squamous cell, hepatocellular, melanoma or renal cell carcinoma. CD4+ and CD8+ T cells were sorted separately from peripheral blood before TCR sequencing.

In the germline V gene, CDR1 corresponds to SGHTA and CDR2 to FQGNSA. Taken from cysteine to phenylalanine, the CDR3 has 13 residues. CDR3 DNA only is kept here, 39 bases in frame from base 1. The V and J ends are trimmed by 1 base and 6 bases, leaving 9 bases between them. This specimen was CD4+ or CD8+ T cells sorted from blood, taken in a trial of the OX40 agonist ivuxolimab. The chain uses TRBV7-2 and TRBJ1-1; there is no confident call for the D gene. This receptor was identified in an adult with an advanced solid tumor such as melanoma, head and neck, liver or kidney cancer. Here is the DNA: TGTGCCAGCAGCTTAGATCCAGTTTCTGAAGCTTTCTTT. It specifies CASSLDPVSEAFF.